The following is a T cell receptor (beta chain) sequence with its context. This sample stems from a study of blood T cells in healthy people across ages. There are 18 residues in the CDR3. V lost 3 bases, J lost 0 bases, and 11 bases stayed unmatched. CDR1 and CDR2 (germline): SGHAT, FQNNGV. Through a sample-barcoded 5' primer and a J-beta primer mix, a second PCR was run for 7 to 11 cycles. TCRdb analysed the 5' RACE reads with MiXCR anew, one entry per CDR3 protein. Of roughly 500,000 distinct CDR3 sequences in the sample, roughly a quarter were seen once. The chain recombines TRBV11-2 with TRBJ1-3; TRBD1 aligns across 7 bases. Input material: blood. The clonotype was recovered from a woman in her seventies in good health. CDR3 nucleotide sequence: TGTGCCAGCAGCTTGGGACCGGGACAGATTTTCTCTGGAAACACCATATATTTT. Translated: CASSLGPGQIFSGNTIYF.